Listed below are T cell receptor beta chains from one sample, sequenced in a study of T-cell memory formation after mild COVID-19. Each CDR3 protein is one row after TCRdb ran MiXCR on the 5' RACE reads. The repertoire consists of 380,000 or so distinct CDR3 sequences, with approximately 15% occurring once and the leading ten covering 22%. Sequenced input: PBMCs or a T cell subset sorted from them (not recorded which). These receptors were taken from a man in his late teens or twenties who had mild COVID-19 (a few samples of this study predate the infection). Cell type and time point are not known. The CDR3 runs from the conserved cysteine through the conserved F or W. The D gene is left open where the match is weak. Rows give clone size only sometimes, using once, few, many, or a class for an expanded clone.

cdr3_length | clone_size | d_call | j_call | v_call | cdr3_nt | cdr3_aa
11 | - | - | TRBJ1-5 | TRBV2 | TGTGCCAGTGCCAGGGATCAGCCCCAGCATTTT | CASARDQPQHF
16 | many | - | TRBJ2-3 | TRBV5-1 | TGCGCCAGCAGCTTAGCCGGATCTTTATACACAGATACGCAGTATTTT | CASSLAGSLYTDTQYF
15 | few | - | TRBJ2-2 | TRBV7-9 | TGTGCCAGCAGTTATCGCGGGGGCGGCACCGGGGAGCTGTTTTTT | CASSYRGGGTGELFF
19 | many | - | TRBJ2-1 | TRBV4-3 | TGCGCCAGCAGCCAAGAGCCTAGGACCACCAAAAGCTCCTACAATGAGCAGTTCTTC | CASSQEPRTTKSSYNEQFF
17 | few | TRBD1 | TRBJ1-5 | TRBV20-1 | TGCAGTGCTAGAGCCGACAGGGAGATCTATAGCAATCAGCCCCAGCATTTT | CSARADREIYSNQPQHF
17 | few | - | TRBJ1-6 | TRBV7-6 | TGTGCCAGCAGCTTAGAAGGGGACGGACCCCAGGGTTCACCCCTCCACTTT | CASSLEGDGPQGSPLHF
15 | - | - | TRBJ1-6 | TRBV18 | TGTGCCAGCTCACTCGAAGGGGGGATCGATTCACCCCTCCACTTT | CASSLEGGIDSPLHF
14 | few | - | TRBJ2-7 | TRBV27 | TGTGCCAGCAGTTTAAGATCCCCGGGGCACGAGCAGTACTTC | CASSLRSPGHEQYF
12 | - | - | TRBJ1-2 | TRBV20-1 | TGCAGTGCTAGGTACAGGCGCTATGGCTACACCTTC | CSARYRRYGYTF
15 | - | - | TRBJ2-5 | TRBV5-1 | TGCGCCAGCAGCTTGGTTGGGGGCCCACAAGAGACCCAGTACTTC | CASSLVGGPQETQYF
15 | - | - | TRBJ1-3 | TRBV7-8 | TGTGCCAGCAGCACCGGGGGGGCACCTGGAAACACCATATATTTT | CASSTGGAPGNTIYF
15 | many | - | TRBJ2-6 | TRBV4-3 | TGCGCCAGCAGCCAGGGCTACTCTGGGGCCAACGTCCTGACTTTC | CASSQGYSGANVLTF
14 | many | - | TRBJ2-7 | TRBV12-3/TRBV12-4 | TGTGCCAGCAGTCCCCAACAGGGAGCCCACGAGCAGTACTTC | CASSPQQGAHEQYF
12 | - | - | TRBJ2-3 | TRBV29-1 | TGCAGCGTGAGACGCGTGGGGGAAACGCAGTATTTT | CSVRRVGETQYF
13 | few | - | TRBJ2-3 | TRBV6-5 | TGTGCCAGCACTTACGGCCCCACAGATACGCAGTATTTT | CASTYGPTDTQYF
12 | few | - | TRBJ1-1 | TRBV28 | TGTGCCAGCAGATCTCTGTGGACTGAAGCTTTCTTT | CASRSLWTEAFF
13 | - | TRBD1 | TRBJ2-3 | TRBV18 | TGTGCCAGCTACGACAGGGGAACAGATACGCAGTATTTT | CASYDRGTDTQYF
16 | - | TRBD2 | TRBJ2-3 | TRBV6-5 | TGTGCCAGCAGTGAACGAGGGCGGGGGAGCACAGATACGCAGTATTTT | CASSERGRGSTDTQYF
17 | few | - | TRBJ1-5 | TRBV4-1 | TGCGCCAGCAGCCAAGGCCTTGTGACAGATAGCAATCAGCCCCAGCATTTT | CASSQGLVTDSNQPQHF
17 | - | - | TRBJ2-7 | TRBV5-1 | TGCGCCAGCAGCTTGGATCTGACTAGATCGCTAGCCTACGAGCAGTACTTC | CASSLDLTRSLAYEQYF
13 | few | - | TRBJ2-1 | TRBV5-1 | TGCGCCAGCAGCCCGGGGAGCGGTAATGAGCAGTTCTTC | CASSPGSGNEQFF
15 | few | - | TRBJ1-5 | TRBV6-5 | TGTGCCAGCAGTTACTCGAATTTTGGTGTTCAGCCCCAGCATTTT | CASSYSNFGVQPQHF
15 | few | TRBD2 | TRBJ2-7 | TRBV10-3 | TGTGCCATCAGTGAGCCCGGACTAGCGCTGTACGAGCAGTACTTC | CAISEPGLALYEQYF
17 | - | TRBD2 | TRBJ2-5 | TRBV10-3 | TGTGCCATCAGCTTTGGGGGGACTAGCGGGGACCAAGAGACCCAGTACTTC | CAISFGGTSGDQETQYF
14 | - | - | TRBJ2-7 | TRBV5-1 | TGCGCCAGCAGCCCCACGACAGGAACCTACGAGCAGTACTTC | CASSPTTGTYEQYF
14 | - | - | TRBJ1-1 | TRBV20-1 | TGCAGACTTGACCGAGGGGACATGAACACTGAAGCTTTCTTT | CRLDRGDMNTEAFF
14 | few | - | TRBJ2-1 | TRBV27 | TGTGCCAGCAGTTCCCCGGGATCCTACAATGAGCAGTTCTTC | CASSSPGSYNEQFF
15 | - | - | TRBJ1-1 | TRBV9 | TGTGCCAGCAGCCCCCTTGGGGAAAGAGGGACTGAAGCTTTCTTT | CASSPLGERGTEAFF
14 | - | - | TRBJ2-5 | TRBV29-1 | TGCAGCGTTGAAGAGCCTATATACCCGGGGACCCAGTACTTC | CSVEEPIYPGTQYF
14 | few | - | TRBJ2-2 | TRBV27 | TGTGCCACCCGCGGGACAGCGAACACCGGGGAGCTGTTTTTT | CATRGTANTGELFF
14 | few | - | TRBJ1-3 | TRBV12-3/TRBV12-4 | TGTGCCAGCAGTTTATCAGGCTCCAGAAACACCATATATTTT | CASSLSGSRNTIYF
14 | few | - | TRBJ1-2 | TRBV18 | TGTGCCACCTCATCCAGCCAGGGGCTCCGTGGCTACACCTTC | CATSSSQGLRGYTF
11 | few | TRBD1 | TRBJ1-2 | TRBV2 | TGTGCCACCGGGACAGTCGATGGCTACACCTTC | CATGTVDGYTF
16 | many | TRBD2 | TRBJ2-3 | TRBV4-3 | TGCGCCAGCAGCCAAGAAAGCGGGGCCCGCACAGATACGCAGTATTTT | CASSQESGARTDTQYF
13 | few | - | TRBJ1-5 | TRBV12-3/TRBV12-4 | TGTGCCAGCAGTGAGACAGCCTATCAGCCCCAGCATTTT | CASSETAYQPQHF
13 | few | TRBD1 | TRBJ2-7 | TRBV20-1 | TGCAGTGCACACCGGGACAGCCCCTACGAGCAGTACTTC | CSAHRDSPYEQYF
15 | few | - | TRBJ2-2 | TRBV10-3 | TGTGCCATCAGTGAAGGAACGGCCAACACCGGGGAGCTGTTTTTT | CAISEGTANTGELFF
17 | few | TRBD2 | TRBJ2-3 | TRBV7-2 | TGTGCCAGCAGCTTATCCTGGCCCGGTCTAGCGGGGGCTACGCAGTATTTT | CASSLSWPGLAGATQYF
12 | many | - | TRBJ1-5 | TRBV12-3/TRBV12-4 | TGTGCCAGCAGTTTACAGAGTCAGCCCCAGCATTTT | CASSLQSQPQHF